Judged by abundance, the clone carrying this TCR beta chain is medium-sized. Antigen specificity is unknown. This CDR3 comprises 14 residues. V was cut by 0 bases and J by 10 bases, with 13 bases left in between. Germline CDR1 reads MGHRA; CDR2 reads YSYEKL. The data derive from a study of spatial heterogeneity in lung cancer. A unique molecular identifier was carried by every single TCR cDNA molecule. TCRdb re-derived calls from the 5' RACE reads in MiXCR, one entry per CDR3 protein. The profile covers about 3,900 distinct CDR3 sequences, with roughly 4% appearing a single time and about 47% taken by the ten largest. Study-wide results and caveats: In tumors, expanded intratumoral alpha and beta TCR counts tracked mutation counts. Ubiquitous and regional nonsynonymous mutations were each tracked by the matching count of ubiquitous or regional expanded TCRs.

Time point noted: sample taken at primary tumor resection. TCRs were sequenced from unsorted whole RNA of tumor, nontumor lung or PBMC. The V and J genes are TRBV4-1 and TRBJ2-1; no clear D. This sample comprised lung tumor tissue, obtained at surgery. This clonotype was obtained from a male donor with early-stage non-small cell lung cancer. CDR3 nucleotide sequence: TGCGCCAGCAGCCAAGATATGCGCGAGAGGGAGCAGTTCTTC. This sequence encodes CASSQDMREREQFF.